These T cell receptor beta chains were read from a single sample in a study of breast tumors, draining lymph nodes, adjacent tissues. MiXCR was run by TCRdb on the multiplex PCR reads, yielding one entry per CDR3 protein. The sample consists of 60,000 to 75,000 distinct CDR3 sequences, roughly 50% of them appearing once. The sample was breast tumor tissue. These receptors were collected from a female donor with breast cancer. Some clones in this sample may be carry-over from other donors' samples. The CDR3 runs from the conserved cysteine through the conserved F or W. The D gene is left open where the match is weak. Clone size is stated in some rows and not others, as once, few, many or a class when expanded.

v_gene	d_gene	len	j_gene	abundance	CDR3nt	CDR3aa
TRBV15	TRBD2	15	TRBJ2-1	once	TGTGCCACCAGCGGCACTAGCGTACTTAACAATGAGCAGTTCTTC	CATSGTSVLNNEQFF
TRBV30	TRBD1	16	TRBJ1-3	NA	TGTGCCTGGAATCTACCAACAGGGGGCTTTGGAAACACCATATATTTT	CAWNLPTGGFGNTIYF
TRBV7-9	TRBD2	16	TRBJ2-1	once	TGTGCCAGCAGCCCGGGACTAGCGGGAGTTCACAATGAGCAGTTCTTC	CASSPGLAGVHNEQFF
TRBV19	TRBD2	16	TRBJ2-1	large	TGTGCCAGTAGTCCGGGACTAGCGGGAGCCTACAATGAGCAGTTCTTC	CASSPGLAGAYNEQFF
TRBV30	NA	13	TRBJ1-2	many	TGTGCCTGGAGTGTATGGGAACATTCCGGCTACACCTTC	CAWSVWEHSGYTF
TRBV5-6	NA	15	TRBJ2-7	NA	TGTGCCAGCAGCTGGGGGGGGGGCAGCTCCTACGAGCAGTACTTC	CASSWGGGSSYEQYF
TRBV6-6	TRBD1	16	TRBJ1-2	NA	TGTGCCAGCAGTCCCACCCGGGACAGGGGACTCTATGGCTACACCTTC	CASSPTRDRGLYGYTF
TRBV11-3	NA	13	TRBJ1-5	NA	TGTGCCAGCTGTGCGGGATTCAATCAGCCCCAGCATTTT	CASCAGFNQPQHF
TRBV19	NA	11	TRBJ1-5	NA	TGTGCCAGTAGTGGGTTCGGGCCCCAGCATTTT	CASSGFGPQHF
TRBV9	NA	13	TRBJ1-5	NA	TGTGCCAGCAGCGAGGAGGGGGGACAGCCCCAGCATTTT	CASSEEGGQPQHF
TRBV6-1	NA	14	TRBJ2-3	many	TGTGCCAGCAGTAGACAGGTCCGCACAGATACGCAGTATTTT	CASSRQVRTDTQYF
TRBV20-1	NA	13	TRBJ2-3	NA	TGCAGTGCTAGAGGGGGCTATGGGGATACGCAGTATTTT	CSARGGYGDTQYF
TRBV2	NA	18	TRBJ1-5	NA	TGTGCCAGCAGTGGAGTTTCGAAGGGGGGCCGCAGGGATCAGCCCCAGCATTTT	CASSGVSKGGRRDQPQHF
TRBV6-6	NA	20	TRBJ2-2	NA	NA	CASSYQGHSSYEQYFGELFF
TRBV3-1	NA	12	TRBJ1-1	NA	TGTGCCAGCAGAGGCAGGAACACTGAAGCTTTCTTT	CASRGRNTEAFF
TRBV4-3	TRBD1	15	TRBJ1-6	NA	TGCGCCAGCAGCCAAGATAAGACAGGGGTCTCACCCCTCCACTTT	CASSQDKTGVSPLHF
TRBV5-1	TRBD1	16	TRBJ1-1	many	TGCGCCAGCAGGAGCGACAGGGTGGAAGGGAACACTGAAGCTTTCTTT	CASRSDRVEGNTEAFF
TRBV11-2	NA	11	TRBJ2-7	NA	TGTGCCAGCAACTACTCGGAGGAGCCGTACTTC	CASNYSEEPYF
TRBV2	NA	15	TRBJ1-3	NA	TGTGCCAGCAGGGGGACACGGCGGCCTGGAAACACCATATATTTT	CASRGTRRPGNTIYF
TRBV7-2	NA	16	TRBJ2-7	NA	TGTGCCAGCAGCAAGGGGTCCTATGGGGGAGTAATGGAGCAGTACTTC	CASSKGSYGGVMEQYF
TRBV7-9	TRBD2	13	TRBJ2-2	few	TGTGCCAGCAGCTCTAGCGGGAGCGGGGAGCTGTTTTTT	CASSSSGSGELFF
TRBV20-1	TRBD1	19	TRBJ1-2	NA	TGCAGTGCTATAAGCGACAGGGGGAGAAACGAGCAGGCTAACTATGGCTACACCTTC	CSAISDRGRNEQANYGYTF
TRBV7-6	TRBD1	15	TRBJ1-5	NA	TGTGCCAGCAGCGCCTGGACAGGGGGCTCTCAGCCCCAGCATTTT	CASSAWTGGSQPQHF
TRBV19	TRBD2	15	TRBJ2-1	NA	TGTGCCAGTAGTCCGGGACTAGCGGGGGTGAGTGAGCAGTTCTTC	CASSPGLAGVSEQFF
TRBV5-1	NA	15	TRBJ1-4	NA	TGCGCCAGCAGCTTGATGGGTTCAAACGATGAAAAACTGTTTTTT	CASSLMGSNDEKLFF
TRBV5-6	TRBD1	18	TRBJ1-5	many	TGTGCCAGCAGCTCTAGACAGGGGGTACTTTATAGCAATCAGCCCCAGCATTTT	CASSSRQGVLYSNQPQHF
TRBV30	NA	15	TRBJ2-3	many	TGTGCCTGGAGTCGGGAGCCCCTTAGCACAGATACGCAGTATTTT	CAWSREPLSTDTQYF
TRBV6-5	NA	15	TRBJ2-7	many	TGTGCCAGCAGTCAACGGGGACATCTCCCCTACGAGCAGTACTTC	CASSQRGHLPYEQYF
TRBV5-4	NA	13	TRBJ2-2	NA	TGTGCCAGCAGCCCAGGGGTATCCGGGGAGCTGTTTTTT	CASSPGVSGELFF
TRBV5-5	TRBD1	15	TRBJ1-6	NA	TGTGCCAGCAGTTCCACCGGGACAGATAATTCACCCCTCCACTTT	CASSSTGTDNSPLHF
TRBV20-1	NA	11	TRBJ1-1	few	TGCAGTGCGAGGGAGAACACTGAAGCTTTCTTT	CSARENTEAFF
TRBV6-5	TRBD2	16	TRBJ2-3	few	TGTGCCGGCAGCCGGTACGGACTAGCTAGCACAGATACGCAGTATTTT	CAGSRYGLASTDTQYF
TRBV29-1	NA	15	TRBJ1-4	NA	TGCAGCGTTGATAGCGGGGGAGGCTGGGATGAAAAACTGTTTTTT	CSVDSGGGWDEKLFF
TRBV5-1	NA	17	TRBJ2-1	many	TGCGCCAGCAGCGGGCAGGGGTTGGCAGCGGGGACGAATGAGCAGTTCTTC	CASSGQGLAAGTNEQFF
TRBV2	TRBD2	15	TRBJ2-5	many	TGTGCCAGCGTCTTAACTAGCGGGAGGCCTTGGGCCCAGTACTTC	CASVLTSGRPWAQYF
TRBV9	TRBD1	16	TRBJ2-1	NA	TGTGCCAGCAGCGTAGGTCAGGGGGCAAGCTACAATGAGCAGTTCTTC	CASSVGQGASYNEQFF
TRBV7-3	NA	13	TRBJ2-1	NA	TGTGCCAGCAGCTTAACGGGGAAGGCTGAGCAGTTCTTC	CASSLTGKAEQFF
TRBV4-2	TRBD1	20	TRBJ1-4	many	TGTGCCAGCAGCCAAGATCACCCAGGGTACCAGACAGGGAGTAATGAAAAACTGTTTTTT	CASSQDHPGYQTGSNEKLFF
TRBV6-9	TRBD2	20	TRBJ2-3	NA	TGTGCCAGCAGTTGTTTACCGGGACTAGCGGGAGTGGACCCCACAGATACGCAGTATTTT	CASSCLPGLAGVDPTDTQYF
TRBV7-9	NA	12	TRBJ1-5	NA	TGTGCCAGCAGCTTAGCGCGCGGGCCCCAGCATTTT	CASSLARGPQHF
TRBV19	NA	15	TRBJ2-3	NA	TGTGCCAGTAGTATTGGGGACCCCTCCCTAGATACGCAGTATTTT	CASSIGDPSLDTQYF
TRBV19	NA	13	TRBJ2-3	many	TGTGCCAGTAGTACGGACACCCCAGATACGCAGTATTTT	CASSTDTPDTQYF
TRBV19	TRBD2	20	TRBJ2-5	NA	TGTGCCAGTAGGGTAGCGGGACTAGCGGGCGTAACCGCCGGACGGGGGACCCAGTACTTC	CASRVAGLAGVTAGRGTQYF
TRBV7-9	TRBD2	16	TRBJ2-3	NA	TGTGCCAGCAGCTTCACCTCTAGCGGTGAGACAGATACGCAGTATTTT	CASSFTSSGETDTQYF
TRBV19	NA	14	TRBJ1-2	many	TGTGCCAGTAGTATGAAAGGACAGCTGGGTGGCTACACCTTC	CASSMKGQLGGYTF
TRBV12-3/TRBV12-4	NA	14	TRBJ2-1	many	TGTGCCAGCACTTTCACCGGGGCCCACAATGAGCAGTTCTTC	CASTFTGAHNEQFF
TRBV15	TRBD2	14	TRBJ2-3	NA	TGTGCCACCAGCAGAGCTAGCGGGGCAGATACGCAGTATTTT	CATSRASGADTQYF
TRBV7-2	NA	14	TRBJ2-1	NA	TGTGCCAGCTCTTCTCTCCGGAGGTACTTGGGGCAGTTCTTC	CASSSLRRYLGQFF
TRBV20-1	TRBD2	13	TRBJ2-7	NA	TGCAGTGCTCCCCGCGGGAGGACCCACGAGCAGTACTTC	CSAPRGRTHEQYF
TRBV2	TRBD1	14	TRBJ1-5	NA	TGTGCCAGCAGTGGACAGGGGAACAATCAGCCCCAGCATTTT	CASSGQGNNQPQHF
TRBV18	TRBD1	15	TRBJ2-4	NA	TGTGCCAGCTCAAGGGAGACAGGGTCCAAAAACATTCAGTACTTC	CASSRETGSKNIQYF
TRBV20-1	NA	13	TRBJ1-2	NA	TGCAGTGCTAGACTGTCGTCTAACTATGGCTACACCTTC	CSARLSSNYGYTF
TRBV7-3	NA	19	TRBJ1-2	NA	TGTGCCAGCAGTTCCACTAAGGGGGGGGGGAACCCAAAAAACTATGGCTACACCTTC	CASSSTKGGGNPKNYGYTF
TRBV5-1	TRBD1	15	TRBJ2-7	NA	TGCGCCAGCAGCTTGGCCTTTGGACAGGGGGGCGAGCAGTACTTC	CASSLAFGQGGEQYF